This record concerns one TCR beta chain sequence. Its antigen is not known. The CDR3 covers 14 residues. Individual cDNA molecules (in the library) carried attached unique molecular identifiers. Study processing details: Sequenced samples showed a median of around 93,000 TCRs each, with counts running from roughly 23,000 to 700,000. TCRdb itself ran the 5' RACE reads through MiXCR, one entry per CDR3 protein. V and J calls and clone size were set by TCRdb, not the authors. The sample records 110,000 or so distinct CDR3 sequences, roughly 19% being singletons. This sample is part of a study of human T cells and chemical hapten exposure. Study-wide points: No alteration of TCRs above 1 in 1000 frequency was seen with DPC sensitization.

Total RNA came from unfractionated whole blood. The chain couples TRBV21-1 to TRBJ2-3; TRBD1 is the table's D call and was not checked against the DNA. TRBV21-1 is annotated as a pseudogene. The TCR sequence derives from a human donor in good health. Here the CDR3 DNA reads TGTGCCAGCAGCACGCCGCCCGGGTCGGATACGCAGTATTTT. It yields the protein CASSTPPGSDTQYF.